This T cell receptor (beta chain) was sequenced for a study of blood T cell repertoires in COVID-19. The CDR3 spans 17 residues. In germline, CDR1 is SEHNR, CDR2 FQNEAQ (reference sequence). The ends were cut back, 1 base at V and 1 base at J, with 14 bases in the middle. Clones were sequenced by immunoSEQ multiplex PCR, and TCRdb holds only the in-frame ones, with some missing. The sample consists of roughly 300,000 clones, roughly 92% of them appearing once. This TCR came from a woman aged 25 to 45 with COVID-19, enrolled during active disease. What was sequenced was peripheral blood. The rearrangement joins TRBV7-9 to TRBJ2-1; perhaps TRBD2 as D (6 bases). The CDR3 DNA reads TGTGCCAGCAGCTTAGAGCCGGGACTCCTATCCTACAATGAGCAGTTCTTC. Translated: CASSLEPGLLSYNEQFF.